Shown below are 19 T cell receptor beta chains from a single sample sequenced in a study of T-cell reconstitution after alpha-beta-depleted transplantation in children. Construction of the TCRbeta library involved unique molecular identifiers. TCRdb re-called the PCR reads through MiXCR, storing one row per CDR3 protein. The repertoire has roughly 340,000 distinct CDR3 sequences, 15% to 20% of them found once; the top ten carry roughly 40%. The material was PBMCs, mostly from graft donor cells, obtained 360 days after TCRalphabeta/CD19-depleted stem cell transplant. Every receptor here comes from a male patient between 2 and 15 years old who had a stem cell transplant for acute lymphoblastic leukemia, so the T cells may come from the graft donor.

This clonotype turned up a few times. The chain's CDR3 is CASSFEGDEQYF. CDR3 DNA: TGTGCCAGCAGTTTCGAGGGGGACGAGCAGTACTTC. V gene TRBV12-3 or TRBV12-4 combines with J gene TRBJ2-7, with D possibly matching TRBD1 (6 bases). Trimming took 3 bases from V and 5 from J, leaving 8 bases between them. This CDR3 spans 12 amino acids.

This clonotype was picked up many times. The chain has TRBV29-1 and TRBJ2-5, with no clear D. Germline lookup yields CDR1 SQVTM and CDR2 ANQGSEA. Trimming took off 4 bases at V and 2 bases at J, with 8 bases between the two ends. The CDR3 length is 12 residues. CDR3 protein: CSVGDGQETQYF. DNA of the CDR3: TGCAGCGTTGGTGACGGACAAGAGACCCAGTACTTC. Looking up the rest from reference TRBV29-1 and TRBJ2-5 gives the full variable domain: SAVISQKPSRDICQRGTSLTIQCQVDSQVTMMFWYRQQPGQSLTLIATANQGSEATYESGFVIDKFPISRPNLTFSTLTVSNMSPEDSSIYLCSVGDGQETQYFGPGTRLLVL.

The genes are TRBV20-1 and TRBJ2-7; 7 bases fit TRBD2. The CDR3 totals 15 residues. V dropped 2 bases and J dropped 7; count of bases not matched to a gene: 14. Germline V lookup: CDR1 DFQATT, CDR2 SNEGSKA (reference sequence). In DNA form, the CDR3 reads TGCAGTGCTAGACTACCGGGGGGTGGGCCCCAGGAGCAGTACTTC. Its protein is CSARLPGGGPQEQYF.

This clonotype was detected only once. This may be a read error: a much more frequent sequence differs by one nucleotide. This chain connects TRBV12-3 or TRBV12-4 to TRBJ1-1; D is uncertain. This CDR3 contains 16 residues. In DNA form, the CDR3 reads TGTGGCAGCAGCCCTCGGCTCCCGATGGGTCACACTGAAGCTTTCTTT. It encodes CGSSPRLPMGHTEAFF.

This clonotype was seen more than once but under ten times. V gene TRBV7-6 combines with J gene TRBJ2-3; TRBD2 aligns across 13 bases. The length of the CDR3 is 19 residues. V lost 2 bases to trimming and J lost 5 bases; unmatched junction nucleotides: 13. Germline V lookup: CDR1 SGHVS, CDR2 FNYEAQ. CDR3 nucleotides: TGTGCCAGCAGCTTACTCACTAGCGGGAGGGCATCACGCAGAGATACGCAGTATTTT. Its translation is CASSLLTSGRASRRDTQYF.

V usage is TRBV29-1 and J usage is TRBJ2-3; D uncertain. The germline V gene encodes CDR1 SQVTM and CDR2 ANQGSEA. V was clipped by 5 bases and J by 0 bases, with 21 bases between them. The CDR3 loop spans 17 amino acids. CDR3 nucleotide sequence: TGCAGCGTTCTCTCTTCCTCCCCTCTGCCAAGCACAGATACGCAGTATTTT. Translated, it gives CSVLSSSPLPSTDTQYF.

This rearrangement joins TRBV4-1 to TRBJ1-1, with TRBD1 as a possible D gene (6 bases). Trimming removed 5 bases at V and 0 bases at J, with 13 bases between. Germline-derived CDR1 and CDR2 are MGHRA and YSYEKL. The CDR3 is 15 residues long. The CDR3 nucleotides read TGCGCCAGCAGCTCAACGACAGGTGTGAACACTGAAGCTTTCTTT. Translated: CASSSTTGVNTEAFF.

This clonotype came up many times. The rearrangement joins TRBV29-1 to TRBJ2-3, with 10 bases identical to TRBD2. The V segment lost 1 base and the J segment 2 bases; nucleotides outside the gene matches: 3. Per the germline V gene, CDR1 is SQVTM and CDR2 is ANQGSEA. This CDR3 is built from 15 residues. The CDR3 region has the DNA TGCAGCGTTGAAGGGGGACTAGCGAACACAGATACGCAGTATTTT. Protein sequence: CSVEGGLANTDTQYF.

This chain uses TRBV7-6 with TRBJ2-3, with D tentatively TRBD1 (5 bases). The CDR3 contains 15 residues. Trimming took 2 bases from V and 8 from J, leaving 17 bases between them. The germline V gene has CDR1 SGHVS and CDR2 FNYEAQ. This CDR3 reads CASSLIWRSRVTQYF. The CDR3 DNA is TGTGCCAGCAGCTTAATATGGCGCTCCAGGGTTACGCAGTATTTT.

The chain is built from TRBV4-1 and TRBJ2-1; D is uncertain. CDR1 and CDR2 (germline): MGHRA, YSYEKL. V was trimmed by 2 bases and J by 4 bases, leaving 9 bases between them. The CDR3 sequence is 14 residues long. In DNA, the CDR3 is TGCGCCAGCAGCCAACTTCAATTGTACAATGAGCAGTTCTTC. Protein sequence: CASSQLQLYNEQFF.

This rearrangement joins TRBV10-3 to TRBJ2-1; perhaps D is TRBD1 or TRBD2 (5 bases each). Per the germline V gene, CDR1 is ENHRY and CDR2 is SYGVKD. This CDR3 is built from 16 residues. The ends were cut back, 8 bases at V and 5 bases at J, with 22 bases in the middle. Written as DNA, the CDR3 is TGTGCCATCGGCCCAGTACGGGACGAGACCCACAATGAGCAGTTCTTC. This codes for CAIGPVRDETHNEQFF.

This clonotype has a count of ten or more. The chain uses TRBV7-9 and TRBJ2-2, with 8 bases lining up with TRBD2. V dropped 4 bases and J dropped 5; count of bases not matched to a gene: 3. The CDR3 is made up of 14 amino acids. The germline gives CDR1 SEHNR, CDR2 FQNEAQ (reference sequence). The CDR3 loop is CASSSGLETGELFF. CDR3 in DNA: TGTGCCAGCAGCTCGGGACTAGAAACCGGGGAGCTGTTTTTT.

This clonotype appeared a few times. V is TRBV24-1 and J is TRBJ2-5; 7 bases fit TRBD1. The CDR3 consists of 15 residues. V shed 6 bases, J shed 2 bases, and the junction held 8 bases outside the gene matches. Germline CDR1 is KGHDR and CDR2 is SFDVKD. The CDR3 reads CATSTLLTGQETQYF. In DNA, the CDR3 is TGTGCCACCAGTACCCTCTTGACAGGGCAAGAGACCCAGTACTTC.

J is TRBJ2-7 and V is TRBV20-1; a possible D gene is TRBD1 (6 bases). Germline-derived CDR1 and CDR2 are DFQATT and SNEGSKA (reference sequence). V shed 4 bases and J shed 2 bases, with 15 bases lying between them. This CDR3 has 14 amino acids. CDR3 coding DNA: TGCAGTGCTACCACCCGGACAGCCACCTACGAGCAGTACTTC. Translated, it gives CSATTRTATYEQYF.

This clonotype was detected ten times or more. The rearrangement uses TRBV6-1 and TRBJ1-3, with D possibly matching TRBD1 (6 bases). Germline V gene lookup returns CDR1 MNHNS and CDR2 SASEGT. The CDR3 sequence is 15 residues long. The V end was cut by 2 bases, the J end by 2 bases, with 10 bases between. The CDR3 protein is CASSELWTAGNTIYF. The CDR3 nucleotides read TGTGCCAGCAGTGAACTCTGGACAGCTGGAAACACCATATATTTT.

The gene calls are TRBV10-3 and TRBJ2-7; D remains ambiguous. Trimming cost V 11 bases and J 0 bases, with 14 bases left between them. Per the germline V gene, CDR1 is ENHRY and CDR2 is SYGVKD. The CDR3 sequence is 13 residues long. CDR3 region: CAPPGSLSYEQYF. The DNA for the CDR3 is TGTGCCCCCCCTGGCAGTCTCTCCTACGAGCAGTACTTC.

The table lists this clonotype with a few counts. DNA of the CDR3: TGTGCCAGCAGCTCCCGCCTAGCGGGGGTCTACGAGCAGTACTTC. Amino acids: CASSSRLAGVYEQYF. The gene calls are TRBV7-9 and TRBJ2-7; 10 nucleotides agree with TRBD2. Germline V gene data show CDR1 as SEHNR and CDR2 as FQNEAQ (reference sequence). Trimming cost V 4 bases and J 3 bases; bases outside gene matches: 6. There are 15 residues in the CDR3.

This clonotype was found many times. The chain carries TRBV20-1 and TRBJ2-4, with D tentatively TRBD2 (5 bases). Germline CDR1 DFQATT, CDR2 SNEGSKA (reference sequence). This CDR3 is built from 16 residues. V was pared by 1 base and J by 8 bases, with 21 bases between. CDR3 coding DNA: TGCAGTGCTAGAGGCAGCTCGCGGGCCCGTAAGGACATTCAGTACTTC. Protein sequence: CSARGSSRARKDIQYF.

The chain joins TRBV4-1 to TRBJ1-5; D gene ambiguous. Trimming removed 0 bases from V and 6 bases from J, with 9 bases in between. This CDR3 spans 14 amino acids. Germline V gene lookup returns CDR1 MGHRA and CDR2 YSYEKL. The CDR3 is CASSQDVWGQPQHF. CDR3 DNA: TGCGCCAGCAGCCAAGATGTCTGGGGTCAGCCCCAGCATTTT.